This is a list of T cell receptor beta chains from one sample in a study of blood T cell repertoires in COVID-19. Here immunoSEQ multiplex PCR was the method, and the copy in TCRdb shows in-frame clones only, minus some. This table has about 120,000 clones, around 83% appearing once. The sequencing sample was made of peripheral blood. Every receptor here comes from a man aged 40-49 years with acute or convalescent COVID-19. Both conserved end residues are part of each CDR3. D genes are given only for firm matches. The size entry is marked missing in some rows and otherwise reads once, few, many or a size class.

j_call | clone_size | v_call | d_call | cdr3_aa | cdr3_nt
TRBJ1-1 | - | TRBV10-3 | - | CAISESGVGAEAFF | TGTGCCATCAGTGAGTCAGGGGTCGGCGCTGAAGCTTTCTTT
TRBJ2-3 | - | TRBV2 | TRBD2 | CASDRGAGGHGTDTQYF | TGTGCCAGCGACAGAGGCGCGGGGGGGCATGGCACAGATACGCAGTATTTT
TRBJ2-1 | - | TRBV10-1 | TRBD1 | CASSDNTGQGLGNEQFF | TGCGCCAGCAGCGATAATACCGGACAGGGATTGGGCAATGAGCAGTTCTTC
TRBJ2-1 | - | TRBV12-2 | - | CASRSNGGEQFF | TGTGCAAGTCGCTCCAACGGGGGGGAGCAGTTCTTC
TRBJ2-7 | few | TRBV6-5 | TRBD1 | CASRLWGQGIYEQYF | TGTGCCAGCAGACTTTGGGGACAGGGAATCTACGAGCAGTACTTC
TRBJ2-5 | - | TRBV30 | TRBD2 | CAWSRCLAGGQETQYF | TGTGCCTGGAGTCGCTGTCTAGCGGGGGGACAAGAGACCCAGTACTTC
TRBJ2-7 | - | TRBV7-6 | - | CASSLYGEQYF | TGTGCCAGCAGCTTATACGGCGAGCAGTACTTC
TRBJ2-7 | - | TRBV9 | - | CASSVDLGSGYEQYF | TGTGCCAGCAGCGTAGATTTGGGGAGTGGCTACGAGCAGTACTTC
TRBJ1-5 | - | TRBV9 | - | CASSLGADSNQPQHF | TGTGCCAGCAGCTTAGGGGCCGATAGCAATCAGCCCCAGCATTTT
TRBJ2-7 | - | TRBV4-1 | TRBD1 | CASSQLKQGEYEQYF | TGCGCCAGCAGCCAATTGAAGCAGGGGGAGTACGAGCAGTACTTC
TRBJ2-7 | - | TRBV20-1 | TRBD1 | CSAGQAYEQYF | TGCAGTGCAGGACAGGCCTACGAGCAGTACTTC
TRBJ2-3 | - | TRBV5-8 | TRBD2 | CASSSGTSGGGQDTQYF | TGTGCCAGCAGCTCCGGGACTAGCGGGGGGGGTCAGGATACGCAGTATTTT
TRBJ2-7 | few | TRBV6-6 | - | CASSYSRSSEQYF | TGTGCCAGCAGTTACTCGAGGTCTAGCGAGCAGTACTTC
TRBJ2-3 | once | TRBV7-3 | TRBD2 | CASSLRGGVTDTQYF | TGTGCCAGCAGCTTACGCGGGGGGGTCACAGATACGCAGTATTTT
TRBJ2-7 | - | TRBV5-6 | - | CASSLAERVPYEQYF | TGTGCCAGCAGCTTGGCCGAGAGGGTCCCCTACGAGCAGTACTTC
TRBJ2-2 | once | TRBV14 | - | CASSPTSNTGELFF | TGTGCCAGCAGCCCCACATCCAACACCGGGGAGCTGTTTTTT
TRBJ2-1 | - | TRBV7-9 | - | CASSLGLAYNEQFF | TGTGCCAGCAGCTTAGGACTAGCCTACAATGAGCAGTTCTTC
TRBJ2-3 | - | TRBV19 | TRBD2 | CASSGPSGGAADTQYF | TGTGCCAGTAGCGGGCCTAGCGGGGGGGCCGCCGATACGCAGTATTTT
TRBJ2-7 | - | TRBV6-5 | TRBD2 | CASRRAGRGSYEQYF | TGTGCCAGCCGCCGAGCGGGGAGAGGATCCTACGAGCAGTACTTC
TRBJ2-1 | once | TRBV24-1 | - | CATSDSRQGRGEQFF | TGTGCCACCAGTGATTCGCGGCAGGGTAGGGGTGAGCAGTTCTTC
TRBJ2-3 | - | TRBV7-8 | TRBD2 | CASSRETSGGVESVSDTQYF | TGTGCCAGCAGCCGAGAAACTAGCGGGGGGGTTGAGTCGGTCTCAGATACGCAGTATTTT
TRBJ2-7 | - | TRBV11-1 | TRBD2 | CASSKAGGPSYEQYF | TGTGCCAGCAGCAAAGCGGGGGGGCCGTCCTACGAGCAGTACTTC
TRBJ1-2 | - | TRBV3-1/TRBV3-2 | - | CASSQRSGGYTF | TGTGCCAGCAGCCAGAGGTCGGGAGGCTACACCTTC
TRBJ2-2 | - | TRBV5-1 | TRBD1 | CASSTGTGRTGELFF | TGCGCCAGCAGCACTGGGACAGGGAGGACCGGGGAGCTGTTTTTT
TRBJ1-4 | - | TRBV18 | TRBD1 | CASSPPGQVNEKLFF | TGTGCCAGCTCACCACCGGGACAGGTTAATGAAAAACTGTTTTTT
TRBJ2-5 | - | TRBV7-3 | - | CASSFTDKETQYF | TGTGCCAGCAGCTTTACCGACAAAGAGACCCAGTACTTC
TRBJ2-5 | few | TRBV9 | TRBD2 | CASSVAGGPEETQYF | TGTGCCAGCAGCGTGGCGGGGGGCCCGGAAGAGACCCAGTACTTC
TRBJ1-1 | - | TRBV5-1 | - | CASSLGSGRDTEAFF | TGCGCCAGCAGCTTGGGTTCCGGGAGGGACACTGAAGCTTTCTTT
TRBJ2-3 | once | TRBV5-1 | - | CASSFKFDSASTDTQYF | TGCGCCAGCAGCTTTAAATTCGACTCGGCTAGCACAGATACGCAGTATTTT
TRBJ1-1 | - | TRBV7-8 | TRBD1 | CASSLGPGQGWTEAFF | TGTGCCAGCAGCTTAGGACCGGGACAGGGATGGACTGAAGCTTTCTTT
TRBJ1-2 | - | TRBV18 | - | CASSPTDSTYGYTF | TGTGCCAGCTCACCAACAGACAGCACCTATGGCTACACCTTC
TRBJ2-1 | - | TRBV11-2 | - | CASSFSRVYNEQFF | TGTGCCAGCAGCTTTAGTCGGGTTTACAATGAGCAGTTCTTC
TRBJ2-1 | - | TRBV15 | - | CATSRDRNEQFF | TGTGCCACCAGCAGAGATCGGAATGAGCAGTTCTTC
TRBJ2-6 | - | TRBV24-1 | - | CATSDQGGTGANVLTF | TGTGCCACCAGTGACCAGGGTGGTACTGGGGCCAACGTCCTGACTTTC
TRBJ2-7 | - | TRBV30 | - | CAWSVGGGYEQYF | TGTGCCTGGAGTGTAGGGGGGGGCTACGAGCAGTACTTC
TRBJ2-7 | - | TRBV3-1/TRBV3-2 | TRBD2 | CASRQTSGGLSYEQYF | TGTGCCAGCAGGCAGACTAGCGGGGGCCTATCCTACGAGCAGTACTTC
TRBJ1-2 | few | TRBV7-7 | TRBD1 | CASSLGPRTGGYGYTF | TGTGCCAGCAGCTTAGGCCCTCGGACAGGGGGATATGGCTACACCTTC
TRBJ2-5 | - | TRBV5-4 | TRBD2 | CASSPGLAGGQETQYF | TGTGCCAGCAGCCCGGGACTAGCGGGGGGACAAGAGACCCAGTACTTC
TRBJ1-1 | - | TRBV5-5 | TRBD1 | CASTLGGDRGRWLGAFF | TGTGCCAGCACCCTGGGGGGAGACAGGGGGCGTTGGCTAGGAGCTTTCTTT
TRBJ2-7 | - | TRBV11-1 | TRBD1 | CASSSGTGSVGEQYF | TGTGCCAGCAGCTCCGGGACAGGATCAGTAGGTGAGCAGTACTTC
TRBJ1-2 | - | TRBV7-9 | - | CASSPTPQAVGSYGYTF | TGTGCCAGCAGCCCCACCCCCCAGGCAGTTGGTTCCTATGGCTACACCTTC
TRBJ2-5 | - | TRBV6-1 | TRBD2 | CASSEAHPGAGGETQYF | TGTGCCAGCAGTGAAGCGCACCCCGGGGCCGGGGGGGAGACCCAGTACTTC
TRBJ2-1 | once | TRBV25-1 | - | CASSELVGRHNEQFF | TGTGCCAGCAGTGAATTGGTGGGGCGGCACAATGAGCAGTTCTTC
TRBJ1-4 | - | TRBV24-1 | - | CATSEGRQAFGEKLFF | TGTGCCACCAGTGAGGGTCGACAGGCGTTCGGTGAAAAACTGTTTTTT
TRBJ1-1 | - | TRBV4-1 | - | CASSQDPGEGTEAFF | TGCGCCAGCAGCCAAGATCCTGGGGAGGGCACTGAAGCTTTCTTT
TRBJ2-7 | - | TRBV11-1 | - | CASSLYSGSDEQYF | TGTGCCAGCAGCTTGTACTCAGGGTCGGACGAGCAGTACTTC
TRBJ1-6 | few | TRBV12-5 | - | CASSRGESPLHF | TGTGCTAGTTCCAGGGGTGAATCACCCCTCCACTTT
TRBJ2-1 | - | TRBV3-1/TRBV3-2 | TRBD2 | CASSPRVLAGGNEQFF | TGTGCCAGCAGCCCAAGGGTCCTAGCGGGGGGCAATGAGCAGTTCTTC
TRBJ2-1 | - | TRBV11-2 | TRBD2 | CASSLGRGSYNEQFF | TGTGCCAGCAGCTTAGGGCGGGGGAGCTACAATGAGCAGTTCTTC
TRBJ1-1 | once | TRBV11-2 | TRBD1 | CASSLAAGGYLNTEAFF | TGTGCCAGCAGCTTAGCGGCAGGGGGCTACTTGAACACTGAAGCTTTCTTT
TRBJ2-7 | - | TRBV7-9 | - | CASSLSVATYEQYF | TGTGCCAGCAGCTTAAGTGTCGCTACCTACGAGCAGTACTTC
TRBJ2-7 | - | TRBV27 | - | CASSLLKPGRSEQYF | TGTGCCAGCAGTTTATTGAAGCCAGGGAGGTCGGAGCAGTACTTC
TRBJ2-7 | - | TRBV6-6 | TRBD1 | CASKRQGGDYEQYF | TGTGCCAGCAAACGACAGGGGGGAGACTACGAGCAGTACTTC
TRBJ1-2 | - | TRBV18 | TRBD1 | CASSPTLGQGRNGYTF | TGTGCCAGCTCACCAACCCTTGGACAGGGCAGGAATGGCTACACCTTC
TRBJ2-7 | once | TRBV7-6 | TRBD1 | CASSKAGTGYYEQYF | TGTGCCAGCAGCAAAGCGGGGACAGGGTACTACGAGCAGTACTTC
TRBJ2-7 | - | TRBV7-9 | - | CASSFAQRQGGQYF | TGTGCCAGCAGCTTCGCCCAGAGACAGGGAGGGCAGTACTTC
TRBJ2-7 | - | TRBV5-8 | TRBD1 | CASSRQGLDYEQYF | TGTGCCAGCAGCCGACAGGGGCTGGACTACGAGCAGTACTTC
TRBJ2-5 | - | TRBV5-1 | TRBD2 | CASSFLAGGETQYF | TGCGCCAGCAGCTTCCTAGCGGGGGGAGAGACCCAGTACTTC
TRBJ2-1 | - | TRBV7-2 | TRBD1 | CASSLRTGPNEQFF | TGTGCCAGCAGCTTACGGACAGGGCCCAATGAGCAGTTCTTC
TRBJ2-4 | - | TRBV25-1 | TRBD2 | CASSGPGLAGGPDIQYF | TGTGCCAGCAGTGGGCCGGGACTAGCGGGGGGGCCGGACATTCAGTACTTC